This T cell receptor (beta chain) was captured by sequencing in a study of T-cell reconstitution after alpha-beta-depleted transplantation in children. Unique molecular identifiers were incorporated during preparation of the TCRbeta library. In TCRdb, the PCR reads were re-called with MiXCR into one record per CDR3 protein. The sample includes about 470,000 distinct CDR3 sequences, 43% of them seen just once. Trimming removed 4 bases from V and 4 bases from J, with 11 bases in between. The CDR3 length is 13 residues. The germline V gene has CDR1 SGHTS and CDR2 YDEGEE. In this sample, this clonotype turned up many times. Antigen specificity is unknown. Overall study findings and caveats: T-cell numbers and diversity, one year after transplant, stemmed largely from T cells that were newly produced. Where alpha-beta T cells came from about two months after transplant was reportedly several hundred expanded graft clones. Surviving recipient T cells and thymic progenitors accounted for the high day-60 TCRbeta diversity observed in some patients.

The sequencing here drew on PBMCs, taken before TCRalphabeta/CD19-depleted stem cell transplant. The receptor was isolated from a girl aged 2 to 9 with aplastic anemia, due to receive a stem cell transplant. The chain employs TRBV5-8 and TRBJ1-1; possibly TRBD1 for D (6 bases). The CDR3, as DNA: TGTGCCAGCAGCCTATGGACAGTCACTGAAGCTTTCTTT. Amino acid sequence: CASSLWTVTEAFF.